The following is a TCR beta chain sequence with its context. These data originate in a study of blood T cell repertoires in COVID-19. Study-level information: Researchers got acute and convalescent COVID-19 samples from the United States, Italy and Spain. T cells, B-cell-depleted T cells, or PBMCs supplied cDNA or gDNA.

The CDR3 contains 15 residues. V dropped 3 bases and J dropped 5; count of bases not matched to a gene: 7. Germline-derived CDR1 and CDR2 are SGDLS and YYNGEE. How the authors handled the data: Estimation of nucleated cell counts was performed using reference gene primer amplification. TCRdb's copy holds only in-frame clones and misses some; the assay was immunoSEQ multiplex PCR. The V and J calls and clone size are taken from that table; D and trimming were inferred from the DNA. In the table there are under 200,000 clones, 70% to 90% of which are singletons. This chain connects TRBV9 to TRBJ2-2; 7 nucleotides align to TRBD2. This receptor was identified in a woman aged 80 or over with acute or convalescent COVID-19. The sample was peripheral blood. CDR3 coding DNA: TGTGCCAGCAGCGAGAGGGGACTACTAACCGGGGAGCTGTTTTTT. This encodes CASSERGLLTGELFF.